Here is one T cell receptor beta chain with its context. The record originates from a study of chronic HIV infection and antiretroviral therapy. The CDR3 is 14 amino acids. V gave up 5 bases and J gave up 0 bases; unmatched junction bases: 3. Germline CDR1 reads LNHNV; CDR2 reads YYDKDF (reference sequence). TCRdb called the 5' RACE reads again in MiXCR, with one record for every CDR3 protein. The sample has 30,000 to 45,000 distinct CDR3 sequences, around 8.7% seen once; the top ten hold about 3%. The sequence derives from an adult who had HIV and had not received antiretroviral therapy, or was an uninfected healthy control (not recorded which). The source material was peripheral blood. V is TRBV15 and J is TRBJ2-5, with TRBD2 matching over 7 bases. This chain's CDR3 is CATSPTSDQETQYF. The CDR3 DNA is TGTGCCACCAGCCCTACTAGCGACCAAGAGACCCAGTACTTC.